This T cell receptor beta chain was obtained from a study of blood T cell repertoires in COVID-19. Germline V gene sequence: CDR1 LNHDA, CDR2 SQIVND (reference sequence). CDR3 length: 12 residues. V gave up 4 bases and J gave up 8 bases, with 9 bases separating them. As handled by the study authors: Amplification of reference gene primers was used by the study to estimate nucleated cell counts. Sequencing used immunoSEQ multiplex PCR; TCRdb keeps in-frame clones, though not all of them. That table supplies the V and J calls and clone size; D and trimming were determined from the DNA. Among hundreds of thousands of clones listed, 85% to 90% were seen once.

The sample comprised PBMCs or T cells enriched from blood (not recorded which). The J gene is TRBJ2-4, the V gene TRBV19; D might be TRBD2 (6 bases). This TCR derives from a young man who had recovered from COVID-19. The CDR3 loop is CASSNGGDIQYF. The DNA of the CDR3 is TGTGCCAGTAGTAACGGGGGAGACATTCAGTACTTC.